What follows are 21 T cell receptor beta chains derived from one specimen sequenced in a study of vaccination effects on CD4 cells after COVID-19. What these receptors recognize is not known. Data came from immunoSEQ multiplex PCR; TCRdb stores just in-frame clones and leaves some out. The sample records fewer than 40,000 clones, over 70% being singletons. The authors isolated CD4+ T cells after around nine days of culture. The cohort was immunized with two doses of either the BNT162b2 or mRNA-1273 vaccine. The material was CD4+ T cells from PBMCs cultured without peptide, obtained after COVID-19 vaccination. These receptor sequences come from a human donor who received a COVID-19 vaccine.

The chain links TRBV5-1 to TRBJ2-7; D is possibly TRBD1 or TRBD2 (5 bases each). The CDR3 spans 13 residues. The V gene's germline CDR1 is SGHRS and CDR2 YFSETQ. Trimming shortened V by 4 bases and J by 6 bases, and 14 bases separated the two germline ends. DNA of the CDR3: TGCGCCAGCAGCCCATACCCGGGGCTCGAGCAGTACTTC. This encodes CASSPYPGLEQYF.

The CDR3 nucleotides are TGTGCCAGCAGTGAACAGGGAACCTACAATGAGCAGTTCTTC. Amino acid sequence: CASSEQGTYNEQFF. The V call is TRBV6-1, the J call TRBJ2-1; maybe TRBD1 (5 bases). Trimming cost V 2 bases and J 2 bases, with 7 bases left between them. The V gene's germline CDR1 is MNHNS and CDR2 SASEGT. The CDR3 runs to 14 residues.

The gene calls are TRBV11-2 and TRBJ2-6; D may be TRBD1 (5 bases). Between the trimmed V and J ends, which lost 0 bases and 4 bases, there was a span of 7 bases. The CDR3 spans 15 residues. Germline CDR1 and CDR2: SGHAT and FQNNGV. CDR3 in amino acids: CASSLDRAGANVLTF. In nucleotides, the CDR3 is TGTGCCAGCAGCTTAGACAGGGCCGGGGCCAACGTCCTGACTTTC.

The CDR3 DNA reads as TGTGCCTGGAGTGTTCTCCGGGGGGTAGACTCCTATAATTCACCCCTCCACTTT. Translated: CAWSVLRGVDSYNSPLHF. The V call is TRBV30, the J call TRBJ1-6, with D tentatively TRBD1 (5 bases). CDR1 is GTSNPN and CDR2 is SVGIG in the germline V gene (reference sequence). This CDR3 contains 18 residues. The germline V and J ends were trimmed by 0 bases and 0 bases, with 15 bases remaining between them.

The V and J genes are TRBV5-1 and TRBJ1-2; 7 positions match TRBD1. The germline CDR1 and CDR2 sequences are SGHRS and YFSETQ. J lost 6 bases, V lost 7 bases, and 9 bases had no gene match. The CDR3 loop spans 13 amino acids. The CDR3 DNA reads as TGCGCCAGCGCCTTAGGGCAGGGGGATGGCTACACCTTC. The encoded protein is CASALGQGDGYTF.

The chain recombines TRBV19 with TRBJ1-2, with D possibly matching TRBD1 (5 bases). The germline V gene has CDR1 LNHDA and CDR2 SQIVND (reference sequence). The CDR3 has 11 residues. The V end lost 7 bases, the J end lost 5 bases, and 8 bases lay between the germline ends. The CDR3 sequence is CASKGTYGYTF. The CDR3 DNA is TGTGCCAGTAAGGGGACGTATGGCTACACCTTC.

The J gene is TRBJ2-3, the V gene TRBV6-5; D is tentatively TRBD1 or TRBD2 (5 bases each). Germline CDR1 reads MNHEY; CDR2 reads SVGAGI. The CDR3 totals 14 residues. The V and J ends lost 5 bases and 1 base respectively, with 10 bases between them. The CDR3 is CASSNGGGTDTQYF. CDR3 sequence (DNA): TGTGCCAGCAGTAATGGGGGAGGCACAGATACGCAGTATTTT.

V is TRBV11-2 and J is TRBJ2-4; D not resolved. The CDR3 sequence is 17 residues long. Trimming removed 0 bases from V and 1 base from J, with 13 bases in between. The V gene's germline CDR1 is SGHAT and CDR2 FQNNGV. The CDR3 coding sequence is TGTGCCAGCAGCTTAGATGGTTTACGGCGGGCCAAAAACATTCAGTACTTC. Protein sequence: CASSLDGLRRAKNIQYF.

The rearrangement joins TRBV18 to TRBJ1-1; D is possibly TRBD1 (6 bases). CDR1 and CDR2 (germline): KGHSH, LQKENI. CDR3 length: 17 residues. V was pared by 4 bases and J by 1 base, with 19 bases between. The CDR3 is CASSQERPGARNTEAFF. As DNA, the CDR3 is TGTGCCAGCTCACAAGAACGTCCGGGGGCGCGGAACACTGAAGCTTTCTTT.

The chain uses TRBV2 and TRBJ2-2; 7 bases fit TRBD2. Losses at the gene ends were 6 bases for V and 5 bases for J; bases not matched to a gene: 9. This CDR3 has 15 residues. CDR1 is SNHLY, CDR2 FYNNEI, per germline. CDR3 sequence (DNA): TGTGCCAGCAGAGGACGGGCGGGAGTGACCGGGGAGCTGTTTTTT. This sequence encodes CASRGRAGVTGELFF.

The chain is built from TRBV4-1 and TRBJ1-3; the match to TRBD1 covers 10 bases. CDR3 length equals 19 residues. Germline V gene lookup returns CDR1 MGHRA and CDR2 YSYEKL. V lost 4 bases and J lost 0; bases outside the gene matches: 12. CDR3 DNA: TGCGCCAGCAGCCCCATAATTCCCAGGGACAGGGGCTCTGGAAACACCATATATTTT. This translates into CASSPIIPRDRGSGNTIYF.

CDR3 nucleotide sequence: TGTGCTAGTGCCAAGACAGCCCCGGGACAGCCCCAGCATTTT. Translated, it gives CASAKTAPGQPQHF. The rearrangement links TRBV12-5 to TRBJ1-5, with D maybe TRBD1 (5 bases). Trimming took 7 bases from V and 7 from J, leaving 17 bases between them. The CDR3 covers 14 residues. Germline CDR1 is LGHNT and CDR2 is FRNRAP.

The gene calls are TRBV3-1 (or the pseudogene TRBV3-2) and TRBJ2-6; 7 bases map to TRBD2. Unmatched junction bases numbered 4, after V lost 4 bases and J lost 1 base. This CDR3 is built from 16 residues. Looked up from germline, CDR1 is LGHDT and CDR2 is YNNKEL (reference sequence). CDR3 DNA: TGTGCCAGCAGCCCATCCGGGGGGTCTGGGGCCAACGTCCTGACTTTC. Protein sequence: CASSPSGGSGANVLTF.

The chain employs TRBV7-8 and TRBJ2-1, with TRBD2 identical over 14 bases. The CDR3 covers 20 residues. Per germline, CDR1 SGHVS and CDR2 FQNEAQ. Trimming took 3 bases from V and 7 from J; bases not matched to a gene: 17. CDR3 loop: CASSFIQTPGLAGGENEQFF. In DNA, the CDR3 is TGTGCCAGCAGCTTTATCCAGACGCCCGGACTAGCGGGGGGCGAGAATGAGCAGTTCTTC.

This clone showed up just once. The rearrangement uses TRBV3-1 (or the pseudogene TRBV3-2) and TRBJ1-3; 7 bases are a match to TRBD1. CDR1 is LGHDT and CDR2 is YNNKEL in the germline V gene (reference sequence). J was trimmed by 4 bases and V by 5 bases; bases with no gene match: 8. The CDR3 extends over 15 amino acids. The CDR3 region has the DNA TGTGCCAGCAGCGCACGACAGGGATCGGGAAACACCATATATTTT. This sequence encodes CASSARQGSGNTIYF.

CDR3 sequence: CASSPAVNQPQHF. CDR3 coding DNA: TGTGCCAGCAGTCCCGCGGTCAATCAGCCCCAGCATTTT. The V gene is TRBV27, the J gene TRBJ1-5; the D is unclear. The length of the CDR3 is 13 residues. Germline V gene sequence: CDR1 MNHEY, CDR2 SMNVEV (reference sequence). Trimming removed 5 bases at V and 3 bases at J, with 8 bases between.

The CDR3 nucleotides are TGTGCCAGCAGCGGAACCGGGACTAGCGGGAGGACTAGCACAGATACGCAGTATTTT. Translating gives CASSGTGTSGRTSTDTQYF. The gene calls are TRBV9 and TRBJ2-3; 15 nucleotides agree with TRBD2. The ends lost 3 bases at V and 0 bases at J; junction bases unmatched: 8. The CDR3 consists of 19 residues. Germline values: CDR1 SGDLS, CDR2 YYNGEE.

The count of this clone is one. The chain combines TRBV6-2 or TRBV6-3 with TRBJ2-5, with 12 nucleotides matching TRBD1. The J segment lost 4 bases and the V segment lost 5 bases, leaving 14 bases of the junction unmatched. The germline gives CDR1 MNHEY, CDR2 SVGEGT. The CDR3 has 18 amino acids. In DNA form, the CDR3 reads TGTGCCAGCAGTCCGCGGGACAGGGGGCTTCGATCGAGAGAGACCCAGTACTTC. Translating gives CASSPRDRGLRSRETQYF.

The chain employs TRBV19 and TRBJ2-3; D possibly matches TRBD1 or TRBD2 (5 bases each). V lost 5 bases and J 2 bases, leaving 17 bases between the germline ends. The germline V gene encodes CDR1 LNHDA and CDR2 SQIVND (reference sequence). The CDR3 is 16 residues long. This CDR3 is CASSRRSRDLTDTQYF. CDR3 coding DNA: TGTGCCAGTAGTCGTCGGTCCAGGGACCTCACAGATACGCAGTATTTT.

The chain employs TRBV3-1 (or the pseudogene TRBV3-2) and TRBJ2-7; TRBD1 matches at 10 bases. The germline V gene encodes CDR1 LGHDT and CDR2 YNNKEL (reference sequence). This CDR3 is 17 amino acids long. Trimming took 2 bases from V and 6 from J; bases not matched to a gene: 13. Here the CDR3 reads CASSQPGRTGGEGEQYF. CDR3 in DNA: TGTGCCAGCAGCCAACCGGGCCGGACAGGGGGAGAGGGCGAGCAGTACTTC.

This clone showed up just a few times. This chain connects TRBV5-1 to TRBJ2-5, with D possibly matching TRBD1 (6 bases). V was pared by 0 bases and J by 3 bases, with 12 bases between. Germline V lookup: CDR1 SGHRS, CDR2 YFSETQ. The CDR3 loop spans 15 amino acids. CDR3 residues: CASSLGGGQKETQYF. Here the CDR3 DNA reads TGCGCCAGCAGCTTGGGGGGCGGACAGAAAGAGACCCAGTACTTC.